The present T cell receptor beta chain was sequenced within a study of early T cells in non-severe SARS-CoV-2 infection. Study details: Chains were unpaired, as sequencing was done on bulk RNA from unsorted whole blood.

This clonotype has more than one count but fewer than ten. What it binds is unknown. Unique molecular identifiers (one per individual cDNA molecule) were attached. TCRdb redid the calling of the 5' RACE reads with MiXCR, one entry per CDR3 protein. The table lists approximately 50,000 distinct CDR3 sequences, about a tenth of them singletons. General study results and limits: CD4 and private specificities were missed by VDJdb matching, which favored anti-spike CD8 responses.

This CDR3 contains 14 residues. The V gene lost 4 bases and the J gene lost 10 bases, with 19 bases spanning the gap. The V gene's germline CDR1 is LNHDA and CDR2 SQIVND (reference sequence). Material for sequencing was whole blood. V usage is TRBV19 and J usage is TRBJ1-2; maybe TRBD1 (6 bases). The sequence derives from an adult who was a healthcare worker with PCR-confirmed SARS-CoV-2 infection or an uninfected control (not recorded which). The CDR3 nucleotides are TGTGCCAGTAGTACTACAGGGCCAAAGCCCCCCTACACCTTC. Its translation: CASSTTGPKPPYTF. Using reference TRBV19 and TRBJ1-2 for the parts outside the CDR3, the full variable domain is DGGITQSPKYLFRKEGQNVTLSCEQNLNHDAMYWYRQDPGQGLRLIYYSQIVNDFQKGDIAEGYSVSREKKESFPLTVTSAQKNPTAFYLCASSTTGPKPPYTFGSGTRLTVV.